These 21 T cell receptor beta chains came from one sample sequenced in a study of T cells expressing NK-cell markers. Reprocessing the 5' RACE reads, TCRdb reports a single entry for every CDR3 protein and omits DNA. The sample totals some 450,000 distinct CDR3 sequences. The sample was blood T cells: a sorted CD56 or NKG2C T cell subset, CD4+ or CD8+ T cells, or bulk PBMC T cells (not recorded which). Receptor source: a woman between 18 and 69 years old in good health.

CDR3 in amino acids: CASSPAGGWETQYF. This chain joins TRBV7-2 and TRBJ2-5. The CDR3 consists of 14 residues. Germline lookup yields CDR1 SGHTA and CDR2 FQGNSA.

The CDR3 spells CSARLLAGYQETQYF. The V and J genes are TRBV20-1 and TRBJ2-5. CDR1 is DFQATT, CDR2 SNEGSKA, per germline (reference sequence). The CDR3 is made up of 15 amino acids.

The gene calls are TRBV7-2 and TRBJ1-4; TCRdb proposes TRBD1, but this gene call is untestable without DNA. Looked up from germline, CDR1 is SGHTA and CDR2 is FQGNSA. This CDR3 contains 15 residues. The CDR3 sequence: CASSPAGHPSEKLFF.

This chain joins TRBV18 and TRBJ2-3; TCRdb calls TRBD1, which cannot be checked without DNA. Germline V CDR1 and CDR2: KGHSH, LQKENI. The length of the CDR3 is 15 residues. The CDR3 loop reads CASSPPGQTTDTQYF.

The chain is built from TRBV7-9 and TRBJ2-7; TCRdb selects TRBD1, and the lack of DNA leaves this call unchecked. The germline gives CDR1 SEHNR, CDR2 FQNEAQ (reference sequence). The CDR3 consists of 13 residues. CDR3 loop: CASSPRQRYEQYF.

The chain recombines TRBV20-1 with TRBJ2-3; TCRdb calls TRBD1, which cannot be checked without DNA. This CDR3 region has 17 residues. The germline gives CDR1 DFQATT, CDR2 SNEGSKA (reference sequence). The chain's CDR3 is CSARPGGGSASTDTQYF.

The chain uses TRBV12-3 or TRBV12-4 and TRBJ2-6. This CDR3 is 15 amino acids long. The CDR3: CASSLKVSGANVLTF.

The chain couples TRBV27 to TRBJ1-2; with no DNA, the TCRdb D assignment of TRBD1 cannot be verified. CDR1 is MNHEY and CDR2 is SMNVEV in the germline V gene (reference sequence). This CDR3 has 13 amino acids. This CDR3 is CASRGHVNYGYTF.

The V and J genes are TRBV5-1 and TRBJ2-5. Looked up from germline, CDR1 is SGHRS and CDR2 is YFSETQ. CDR3 size: 14 residues. CDR3 sequence: CASSAIVGQETQYF.

V gene TRBV5-1 combines with J gene TRBJ2-2. This CDR3 region has 14 residues. In germline, CDR1 is SGHRS, CDR2 YFSETQ. The chain's CDR3 is CASSLAFNTGELFF.

The gene calls are TRBV2 and TRBJ1-5. The germline gives CDR1 SNHLY, CDR2 FYNNEI. The CDR3 runs to 14 residues. CDR3 in amino acids: CASSEGTGGQPQHF.

J is TRBJ2-5 and V is TRBV20-1; with no DNA, the TCRdb D assignment of TRBD2 cannot be verified. CDR3 size: 14 residues. Germline assignment: CDR1 DFQATT and CDR2 SNEGSKA (reference sequence). CDR3 sequence reads: CSAGLAGDQETQYF.

The CDR3 here is CASSRDQYQPQHF. The chain employs TRBV11-2 and TRBJ1-5. The CDR3 totals 13 residues. The germline CDR1 and CDR2 sequences are SGHAT and FQNNGV.

V is TRBV30 and J is TRBJ2-1. The CDR3 is 12 residues long. Germline V CDR1 and CDR2: GTSNPN, SVGIG (reference sequence). The CDR3 protein is CAWVTGYNEQFF.

This rearrangement joins TRBV4-2 to TRBJ1-5; TCRdb returns TRBD1, unconfirmable since there is no DNA. Germline V gives CDR1 LGHNA, CDR2 YNFKEQ. The CDR3 is made up of 17 amino acids. Here the CDR3 reads CASSPTGGTGGSQPQHF.

The J gene is TRBJ2-5, the V gene TRBV7-2; TCRdb lists TRBD1, though no DNA is available to test this call. The CDR3 consists of 16 residues. Germline V gives CDR1 SGHTA, CDR2 FQGNSA. CDR3 protein: CASSLIGGRYQETQYF.

V usage is TRBV29-1 and J usage is TRBJ2-6; TCRdb's D gene call, TRBD1, goes unchecked for lack of DNA. The germline V gene encodes CDR1 SQVTM and CDR2 ANQGSEA. The CDR3 loop spans 14 amino acids. The CDR3 loop is CSAGDREGANVLTF.

This chain joins TRBV12-3 or TRBV12-4 and TRBJ1-2; the TCRdb D gene call, TRBD1, has no DNA to confirm it. CDR3 length equals 16 residues. The CDR3 reads CASSDRSGGSWYGYTF.

The chain carries TRBV24-1 and TRBJ2-3; the TCRdb call, TRBD2, lacks DNA for checking. The CDR3 is 18 residues long. The germline gives CDR1 KGHDR, CDR2 SFDVKD. CDR3 amino acids: CATSDTPRLAGGGETQYF.

The genes are TRBV6-2 or TRBV6-3 and TRBJ2-1; TCRdb proposes TRBD2, but this gene call is untestable without DNA. The CDR3 is 18 residues long. CDR1 and CDR2 (germline): MNHEY, SVGEGT. The CDR3 sequence: CASSYSRLAGRLRVAQFF.

The chain recombines TRBV5-4 with TRBJ2-7; checking the TCRdb D call of TRBD1 is not possible without DNA. The length of the CDR3 is 17 residues. Germline CDR1 reads SGHNT; CDR2 reads YYREEE (reference sequence). The CDR3 loop reads CASSDQQGWYGNYEQYF.